This T cell receptor gamma chain was sequenced during a study of gamma-delta T cells after stem cell transplantation listed by TCRdb under 2016. Including the terminal cysteine and phenylalanine, the CDR3 comprises 17 residues. Only the CDR3 portion is preserved as DNA: 51 bases, with reading frame beginning at the first base. CDR1 and CDR2 are read off the germline V gene (reference sequence) as GITISATS and ISYDGTV. The germline V and J ends show losses of 0 bases and 9 bases respectively, and no gene match explains 8 bases of the junction. Libraries came from RT-PCR. Sequencing used an Illumina MiSeq. TCRdb called clones anew from the public reads via CATT; matching DNA rows were later pooled. Recorded for this sample are hundreds of gamma-chain clones; about 16% of them occurred a single time. The ten largest clones capture 50% of the sample. A note on this clone: The antigen it recognizes is unknown. This may come from a read error, since a much larger clone is one base off.

The sequence came from a human donor. It is not recorded whose cells these are; they may come from a transplant donor. Material for sequencing was gamma-delta T cells. The rearranged segments are TRGV9 and TRGJP. Here the J gene came from matching the DNA to germline, since TCRdb omits it. The CDR3 region: CALWEVLGGLGKKIKVF. The DNA sequence is given as TGTGCCTTGTGGGAGGTGCTCGGGGGGTTGGGCAAAAAAATCAAGGTATTT.